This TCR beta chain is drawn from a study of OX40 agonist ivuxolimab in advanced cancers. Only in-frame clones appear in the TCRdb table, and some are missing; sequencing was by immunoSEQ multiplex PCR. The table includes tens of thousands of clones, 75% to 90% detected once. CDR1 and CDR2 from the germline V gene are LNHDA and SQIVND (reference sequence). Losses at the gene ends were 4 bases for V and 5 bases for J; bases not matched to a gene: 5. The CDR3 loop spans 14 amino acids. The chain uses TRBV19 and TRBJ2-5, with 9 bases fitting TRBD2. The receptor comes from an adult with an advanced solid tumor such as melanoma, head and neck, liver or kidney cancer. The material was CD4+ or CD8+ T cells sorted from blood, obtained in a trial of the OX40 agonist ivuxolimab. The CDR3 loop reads CASSKLAGSETQYF. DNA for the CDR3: TGTGCCAGTAGTAAGCTAGCGGGGAGTGAGACCCAGTACTTC.